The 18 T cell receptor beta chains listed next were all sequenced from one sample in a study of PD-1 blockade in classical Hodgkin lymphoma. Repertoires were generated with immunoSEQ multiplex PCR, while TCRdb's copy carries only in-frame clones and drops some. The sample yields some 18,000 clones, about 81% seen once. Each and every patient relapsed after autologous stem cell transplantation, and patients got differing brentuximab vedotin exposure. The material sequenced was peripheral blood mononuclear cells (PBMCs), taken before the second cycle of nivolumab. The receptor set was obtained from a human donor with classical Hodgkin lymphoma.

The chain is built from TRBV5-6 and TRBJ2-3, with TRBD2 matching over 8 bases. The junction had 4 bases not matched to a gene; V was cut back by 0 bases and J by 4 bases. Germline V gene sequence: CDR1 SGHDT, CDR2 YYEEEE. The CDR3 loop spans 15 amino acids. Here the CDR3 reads CASSLVTSAPDTQYF. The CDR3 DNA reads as TGTGCCAGCAGCTTGGTGACTAGCGCCCCAGATACGCAGTATTTT.

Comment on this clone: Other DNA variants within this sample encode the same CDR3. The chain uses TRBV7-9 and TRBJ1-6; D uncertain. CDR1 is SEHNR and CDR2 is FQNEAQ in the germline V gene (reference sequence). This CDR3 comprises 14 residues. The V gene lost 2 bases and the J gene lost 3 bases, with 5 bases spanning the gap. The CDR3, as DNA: TGTGCCAGCAGCTTACAGGACTATAATTCACCCCTCCACTTT. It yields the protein CASSLQDYNSPLHF.

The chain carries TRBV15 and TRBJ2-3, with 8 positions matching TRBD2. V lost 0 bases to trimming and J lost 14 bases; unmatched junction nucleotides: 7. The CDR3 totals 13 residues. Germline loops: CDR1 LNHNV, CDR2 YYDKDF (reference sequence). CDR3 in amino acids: CATSRERGAAPYF. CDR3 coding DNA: TGTGCCACCAGCAGAGAGCGGGGGGCTGCGCCGTATTTT.

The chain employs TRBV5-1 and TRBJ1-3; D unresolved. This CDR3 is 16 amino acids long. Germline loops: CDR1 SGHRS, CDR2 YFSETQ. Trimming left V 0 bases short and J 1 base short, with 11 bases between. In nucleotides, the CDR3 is TGCGCCAGCAGCTTGGTTGGCCTCAGGTCTGGAAACACCATATATTTT. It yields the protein CASSLVGLRSGNTIYF. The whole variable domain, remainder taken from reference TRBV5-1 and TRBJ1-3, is KAGVTQTPRYLIKTRGQQVTLSCSPISGHRSVSWYQQTPGQGLQFLFEYFSETQRNKGNFPGRFSGRQFSNSRSEMNVSTLELGDSALYLCASSLVGLRSGNTIYFGEGSWLTVV.

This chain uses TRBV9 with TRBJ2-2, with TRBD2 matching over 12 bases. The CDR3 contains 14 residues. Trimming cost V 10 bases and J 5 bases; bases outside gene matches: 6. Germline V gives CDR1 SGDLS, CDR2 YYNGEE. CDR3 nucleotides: TGTGCCTGCTCTAGCGGGGGGGAAACCGGGGAGCTGTTTTTT. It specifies CACSSGGETGELFF.

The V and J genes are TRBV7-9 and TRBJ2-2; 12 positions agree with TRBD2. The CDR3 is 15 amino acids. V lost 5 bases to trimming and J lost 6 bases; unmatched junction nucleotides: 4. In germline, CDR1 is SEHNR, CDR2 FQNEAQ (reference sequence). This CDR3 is CASSPRLAGAGELFF. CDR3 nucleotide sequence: TGTGCCAGCAGCCCTAGACTAGCGGGGGCCGGGGAGCTGTTTTTT.

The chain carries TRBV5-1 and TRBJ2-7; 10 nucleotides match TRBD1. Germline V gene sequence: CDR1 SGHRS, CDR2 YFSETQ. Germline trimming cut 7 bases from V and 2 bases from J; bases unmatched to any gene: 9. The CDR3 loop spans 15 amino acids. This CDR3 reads CASSWDRGITYEQYF. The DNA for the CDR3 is TGCGCCAGCTCCTGGGACAGGGGAATTACCTACGAGCAGTACTTC.

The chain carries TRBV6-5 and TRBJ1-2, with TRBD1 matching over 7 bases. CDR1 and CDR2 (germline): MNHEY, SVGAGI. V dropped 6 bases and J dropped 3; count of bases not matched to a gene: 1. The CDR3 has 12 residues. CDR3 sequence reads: CASRGQDYGYTF. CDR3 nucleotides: TGTGCCAGCAGAGGACAGGACTATGGCTACACCTTC.

The DNA of the CDR3 is TGCGCCAGCAGCCAAGATACCTTCATTGCCGGCACCGGGGAGCTGTTTTTT. Its protein product is CASSQDTFIAGTGELFF. The gene calls are TRBV4-3 and TRBJ2-2; no clear D. This CDR3 has 17 amino acids. From germline, CDR1 is LGHNA and CDR2 YSLEER. V gave up 0 bases and J gave up 4 bases, with 15 bases separating them.

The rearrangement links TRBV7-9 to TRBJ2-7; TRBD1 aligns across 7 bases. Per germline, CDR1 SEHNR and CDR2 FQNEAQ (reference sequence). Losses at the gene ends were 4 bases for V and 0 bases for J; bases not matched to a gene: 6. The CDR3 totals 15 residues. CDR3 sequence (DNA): TGTGCCAGCAGCTCCTACAGGGGAAGCTCCTACGAGCAGTACTTC. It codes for CASSSYRGSSYEQYF.

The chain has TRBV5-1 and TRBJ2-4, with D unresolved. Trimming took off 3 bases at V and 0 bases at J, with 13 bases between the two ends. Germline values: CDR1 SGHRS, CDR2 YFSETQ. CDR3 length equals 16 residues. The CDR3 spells CASSWTYPVAKNIQYF. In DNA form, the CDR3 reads TGCGCCAGCAGCTGGACCTATCCGGTAGCCAAAAACATTCAGTACTTC.

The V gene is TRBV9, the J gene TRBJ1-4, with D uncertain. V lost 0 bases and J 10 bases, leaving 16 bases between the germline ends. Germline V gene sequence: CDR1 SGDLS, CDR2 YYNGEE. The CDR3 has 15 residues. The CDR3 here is CASSVDGVGFRKLFF. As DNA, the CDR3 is TGTGCCAGCAGCGTAGATGGAGTTGGGTTCCGAAAACTGTTTTTT.

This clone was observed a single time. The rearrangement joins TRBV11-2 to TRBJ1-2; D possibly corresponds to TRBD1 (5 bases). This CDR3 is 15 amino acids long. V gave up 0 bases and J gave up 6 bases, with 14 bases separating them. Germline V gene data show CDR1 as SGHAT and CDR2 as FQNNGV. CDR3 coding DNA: TGTGCCAGCAGCTTAGAGAGTGCAGGGTACCATGGCTACACCTTC. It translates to CASSLESAGYHGYTF.

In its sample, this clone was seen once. The CDR3 DNA is TGTGCCTGGAGTGTAGGGCAGGGAAACTACAACGCCATATATTTT. Residues: CAWSVGQGNYNAIYF. The chain is built from TRBV30 and TRBJ1-3; maybe TRBD1 (5 bases). V was shortened by 0 bases and J by 11 bases, with 20 bases between the two germline ends. The CDR3 covers 15 residues. Germline CDR1 and CDR2: GTSNPN and SVGIG (reference sequence).

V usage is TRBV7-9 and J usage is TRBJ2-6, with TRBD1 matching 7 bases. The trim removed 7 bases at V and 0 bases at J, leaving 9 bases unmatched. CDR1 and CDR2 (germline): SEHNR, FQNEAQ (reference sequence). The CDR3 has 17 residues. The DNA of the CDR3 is TGTGCCAGCATTCAAAAGGGGGCGGGCTCTGGGGCCAACGTCCTGACTTTC. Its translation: CASIQKGAGSGANVLTF.

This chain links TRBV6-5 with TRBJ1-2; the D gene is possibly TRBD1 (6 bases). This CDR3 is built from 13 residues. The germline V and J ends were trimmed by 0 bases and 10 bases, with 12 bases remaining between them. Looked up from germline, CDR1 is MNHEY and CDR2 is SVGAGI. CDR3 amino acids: CASSYSRGRYYTF. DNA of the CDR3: TGTGCCAGCAGTTACTCGAGGGGGAGGTACTACACCTTC.

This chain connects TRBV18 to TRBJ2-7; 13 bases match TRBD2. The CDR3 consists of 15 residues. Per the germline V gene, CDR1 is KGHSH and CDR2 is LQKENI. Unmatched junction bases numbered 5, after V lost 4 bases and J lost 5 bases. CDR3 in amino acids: CASSLTSGGANEQYF. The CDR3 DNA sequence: TGTGCCAGCTCACTAACTAGCGGGGGGGCCAACGAGCAGTACTTC.

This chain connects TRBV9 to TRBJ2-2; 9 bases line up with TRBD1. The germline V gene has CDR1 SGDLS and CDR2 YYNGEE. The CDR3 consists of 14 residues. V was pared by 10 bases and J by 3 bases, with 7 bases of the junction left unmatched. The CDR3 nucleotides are TGTGCCTCCACGGACAGGGGCGACACCGGGGAGCTGTTTTTT. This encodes CASTDRGDTGELFF.